The sequence of this T cell receptor beta chain was determined in a study of T-cell memory formation after mild COVID-19. Study-level results: Mainly in CM and EM were contracting CD4+ clones; CD8+ were in EMRA. Whether day 37 second-wave clones are SARS-CoV-2-specific was not confirmed.

Comment on this clonotype: The target antigen is unknown.

Researchers used 5'RACE with constant-segment primers to make TCR alpha and TCR beta cDNA libraries that carry sample barcodes and UMIs. TCRdb re-called the 5' RACE reads with MiXCR, one entry per CDR3 protein. The sample includes 250,000 to 400,000 distinct CDR3 sequences, roughly an eighth of them seen just once. V lost 3 bases and J lost 6, with 12 bases in between. This CDR3 comprises 13 residues. The TCR originated in a man aged 18 to 30 who had mild COVID-19 (a few samples of this study predate the infection). Cell type and time point are not known. The chain has TRBV12-3 or TRBV12-4 and TRBJ2-7, with D uncertain. The sample consisted of PBMCs or a T cell subset sorted from them (not recorded which). The CDR3 DNA is TGTGCCAGCAGTTTCCGTCCAGCGTCCGAGCAGTACTTC. It yields the protein CASSFRPASEQYF.